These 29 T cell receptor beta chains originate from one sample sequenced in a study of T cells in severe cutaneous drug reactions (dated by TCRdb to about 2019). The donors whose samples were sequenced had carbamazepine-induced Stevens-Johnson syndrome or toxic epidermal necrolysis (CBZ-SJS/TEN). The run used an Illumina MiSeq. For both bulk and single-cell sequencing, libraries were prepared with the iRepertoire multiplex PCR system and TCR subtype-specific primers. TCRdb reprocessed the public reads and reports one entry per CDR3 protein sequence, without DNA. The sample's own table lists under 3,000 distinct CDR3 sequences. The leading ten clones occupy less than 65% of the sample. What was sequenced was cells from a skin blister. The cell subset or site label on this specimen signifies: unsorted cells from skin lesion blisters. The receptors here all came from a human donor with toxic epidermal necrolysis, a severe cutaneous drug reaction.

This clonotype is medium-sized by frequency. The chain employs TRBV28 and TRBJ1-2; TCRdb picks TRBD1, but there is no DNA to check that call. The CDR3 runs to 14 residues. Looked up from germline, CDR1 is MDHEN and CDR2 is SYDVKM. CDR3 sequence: CASRTTGANYGYTF.

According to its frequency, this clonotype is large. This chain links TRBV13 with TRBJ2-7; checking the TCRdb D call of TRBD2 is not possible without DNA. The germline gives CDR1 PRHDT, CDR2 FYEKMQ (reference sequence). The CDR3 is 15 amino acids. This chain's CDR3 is CASTIWTSGSYEQYF. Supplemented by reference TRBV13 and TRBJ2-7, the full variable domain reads AAGVIQSPRHLIKEKRETATLKCYPIPRHDTVYWYQQGPGQDPQFLISFYEKMQSDKGSIPDRFSAQQFSDYHSELNMSSLELGDSALYFCASTIWTSGSYEQYFGPGTRLTVT.

CDR3 residues: CASSQETILDFRWGGSYNEQFF. The chain combines TRBV4-2 with TRBJ2-1. The V gene's germline CDR1 is LGHNA and CDR2 YNFKEQ. The CDR3 consists of 22 residues.

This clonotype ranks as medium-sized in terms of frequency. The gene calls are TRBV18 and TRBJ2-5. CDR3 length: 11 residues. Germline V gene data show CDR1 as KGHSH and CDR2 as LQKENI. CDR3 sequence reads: CASSPEETQYF.

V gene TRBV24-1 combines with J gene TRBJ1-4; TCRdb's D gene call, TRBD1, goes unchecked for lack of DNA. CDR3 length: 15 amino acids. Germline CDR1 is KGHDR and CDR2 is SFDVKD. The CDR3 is CATSDSRGTGEKLFF.

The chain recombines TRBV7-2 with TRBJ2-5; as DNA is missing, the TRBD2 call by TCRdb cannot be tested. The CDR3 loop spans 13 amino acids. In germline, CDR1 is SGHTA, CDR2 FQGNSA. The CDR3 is CASSFGSGETQYF.

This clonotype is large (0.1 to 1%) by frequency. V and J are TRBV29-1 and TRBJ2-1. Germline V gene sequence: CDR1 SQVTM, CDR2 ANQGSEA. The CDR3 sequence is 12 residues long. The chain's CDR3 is CSDLAVGYEQFF.

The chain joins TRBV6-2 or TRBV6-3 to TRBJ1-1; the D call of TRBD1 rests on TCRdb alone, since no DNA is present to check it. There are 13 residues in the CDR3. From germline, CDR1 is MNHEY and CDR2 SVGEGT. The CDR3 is CASSVRGSTEAFF.

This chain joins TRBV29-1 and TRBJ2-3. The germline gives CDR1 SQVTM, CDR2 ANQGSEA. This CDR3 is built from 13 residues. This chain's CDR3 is CSVVSFSTDTQYF.

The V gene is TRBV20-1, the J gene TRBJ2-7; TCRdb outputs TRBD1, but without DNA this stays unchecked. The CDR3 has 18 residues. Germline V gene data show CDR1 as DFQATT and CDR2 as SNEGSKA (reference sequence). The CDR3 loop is CSANSVGGLGSGKHEQYF.

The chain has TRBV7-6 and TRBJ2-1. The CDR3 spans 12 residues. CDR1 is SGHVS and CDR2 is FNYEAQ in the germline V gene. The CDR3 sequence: CASSKGYNEQFF.

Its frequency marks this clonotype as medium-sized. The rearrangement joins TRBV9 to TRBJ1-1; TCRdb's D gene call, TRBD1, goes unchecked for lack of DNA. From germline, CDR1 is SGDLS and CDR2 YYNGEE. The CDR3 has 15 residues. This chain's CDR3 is CASSPPEGSGTEAFF.

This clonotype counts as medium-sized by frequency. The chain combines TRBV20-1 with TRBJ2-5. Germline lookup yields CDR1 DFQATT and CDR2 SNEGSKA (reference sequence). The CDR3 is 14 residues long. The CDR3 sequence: CSARDSDGQETQYF.

The CDR3 reads CASRDRGLFYEQYF. The V and J genes are TRBV2 and TRBJ2-7; the D call from TCRdb, TRBD1, cannot be confirmed without DNA. Germline V gene sequence: CDR1 SNHLY, CDR2 FYNNEI. The CDR3 sequence is 14 residues long. The variable domain in full, with the rest retrieved from reference TRBV2 and TRBJ2-7, is EPEVTQTPSHQVTQMGQEVILRCVPISNHLYFYWYRQILGQKVEFLVSFYNNEISEKSEIFDDQFSVERPDGSNFTLKIRSTKLEDSAMYFCASRDRGLFYEQYFGPGTRLTVT.

The CDR3 sequence is CASSPGTGEQYF. The chain combines TRBV7-9 with TRBJ2-7; the TRBD2 assignment by TCRdb is unverifiable without DNA. CDR1 and CDR2 (germline): SEHNR, FQNEAQ (reference sequence). This CDR3 contains 12 residues. Complete variable domain (other parts from reference TRBV7-9 and TRBJ2-7): DTGVSQNPRHKITKRGQNVTFRCDPISEHNRLYWYRQTLGQGPEFLTYFQNEAQLEKSRLLSDRFSAERPKGSFSTLEIQRTEQGDSAMYLCASSPGTGEQYFGPGTRLTVT.

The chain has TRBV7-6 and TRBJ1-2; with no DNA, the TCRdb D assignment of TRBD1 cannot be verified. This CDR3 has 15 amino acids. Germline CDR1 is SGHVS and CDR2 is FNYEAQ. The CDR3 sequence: CASSSAVGENYGYTF.

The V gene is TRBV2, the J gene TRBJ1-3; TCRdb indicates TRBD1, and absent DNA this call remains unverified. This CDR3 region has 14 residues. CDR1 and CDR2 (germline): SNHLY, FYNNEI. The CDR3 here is CASKGVNSGNTIYF.

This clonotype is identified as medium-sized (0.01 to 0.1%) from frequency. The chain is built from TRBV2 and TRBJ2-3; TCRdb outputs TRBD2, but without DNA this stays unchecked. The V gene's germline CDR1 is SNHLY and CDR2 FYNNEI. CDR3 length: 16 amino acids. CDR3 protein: CASSPLVGLGTDTQYF.

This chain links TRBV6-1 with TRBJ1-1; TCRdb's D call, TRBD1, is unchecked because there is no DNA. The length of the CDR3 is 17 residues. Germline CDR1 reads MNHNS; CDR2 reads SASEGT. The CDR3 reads CASSDPGQGGRNTEAFF.

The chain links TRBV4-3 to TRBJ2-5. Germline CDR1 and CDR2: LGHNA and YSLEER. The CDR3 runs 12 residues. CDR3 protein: CASSQERETQYF.

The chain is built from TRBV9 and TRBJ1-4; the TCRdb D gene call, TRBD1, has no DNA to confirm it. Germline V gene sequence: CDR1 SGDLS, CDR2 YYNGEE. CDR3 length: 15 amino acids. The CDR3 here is CASSVSGTRVEKLFF.

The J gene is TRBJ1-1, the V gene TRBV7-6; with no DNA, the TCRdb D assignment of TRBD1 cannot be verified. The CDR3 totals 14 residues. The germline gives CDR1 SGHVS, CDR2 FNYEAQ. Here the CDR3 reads CASSLDPGGREAFF.

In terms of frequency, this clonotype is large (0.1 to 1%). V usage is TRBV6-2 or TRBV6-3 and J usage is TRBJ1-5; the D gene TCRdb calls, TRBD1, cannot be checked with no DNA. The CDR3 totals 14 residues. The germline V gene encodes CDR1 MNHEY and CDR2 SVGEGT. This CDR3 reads CASSLGGSNQPQHF.

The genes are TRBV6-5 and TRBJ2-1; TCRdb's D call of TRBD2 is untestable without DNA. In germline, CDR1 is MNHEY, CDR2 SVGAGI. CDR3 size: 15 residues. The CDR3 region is CASSFSGSSYNEQFF.

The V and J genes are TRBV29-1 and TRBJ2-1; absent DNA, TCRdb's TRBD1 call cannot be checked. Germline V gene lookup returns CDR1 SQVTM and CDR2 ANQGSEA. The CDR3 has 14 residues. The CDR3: CSVEDDRGINEQFF.

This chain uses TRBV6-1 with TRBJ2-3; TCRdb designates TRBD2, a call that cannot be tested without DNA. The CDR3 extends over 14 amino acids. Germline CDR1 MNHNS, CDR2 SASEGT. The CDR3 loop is CASRGIRRGDTQYF.

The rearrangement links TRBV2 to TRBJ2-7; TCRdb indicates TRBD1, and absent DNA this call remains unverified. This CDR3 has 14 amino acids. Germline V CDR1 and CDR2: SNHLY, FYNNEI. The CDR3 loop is CASSPPSQGYEQYF.

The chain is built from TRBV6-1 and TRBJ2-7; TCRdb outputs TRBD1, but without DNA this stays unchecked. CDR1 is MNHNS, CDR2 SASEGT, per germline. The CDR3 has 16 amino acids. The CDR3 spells CASRPLTGRNSYEQYF.

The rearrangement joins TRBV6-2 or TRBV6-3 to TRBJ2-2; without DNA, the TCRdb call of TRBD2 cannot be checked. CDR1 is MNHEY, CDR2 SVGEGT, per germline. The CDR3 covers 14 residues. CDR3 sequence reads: CASSSSGSSGELFF.